This T cell receptor (beta chain) was captured in a study of cytomegalovirus exposure and HLA in healthy donors. Findings and caveats of the study: Excluded: some indistinguishable V segments such as TRBV6-2 and TRBV6-3.

As regards this clone: Its antigen is as yet unknown.

Missing from this donor's record is the CMV serostatus. Germline assignment: CDR1 LGHNA and CDR2 YNFKEQ. Trimming at V came to 4 bases and at J to 0 bases, leaving 6 bases not matched to a gene. The CDR3 runs to 16 residues. The PCR used 60 Vbeta and 13 Jbeta primers. Some clones are missing from TCRdb's copy, which holds only in-frame ones; the method was immunoSEQ multiplex PCR. Of about 230,000 clones in the sample, more than 70% were seen once. The clonotype comes from a human donor in good health. The specimen was PBMCs. The V gene is TRBV4-2, the J gene TRBJ2-7; 10 nucleotides align to TRBD2. In DNA form, the CDR3 reads TGTGCCAGCAGCCGGGACACTAGCGGGATCTCCTACGAGCAGTACTTC. It specifies CASSRDTSGISYEQYF.